Included here is one TCR beta chain sequence, with context. The sample comes from a study of blood T cell repertoires in COVID-19. Across the study: Some COVID-19 samples were acute and others convalescent; all came from the United States, Italy and Spain.

Trimming removed 3 bases from V and 6 bases from J; junction bases left unmatched: 6. CDR3 length equals 14 residues. The germline V gene encodes CDR1 MGHRA and CDR2 YSYEKL. Under the authors' procedure: Estimation of nucleated cell counts relied on the amplification of reference gene primers. Here immunoSEQ multiplex PCR was the method, and the copy in TCRdb shows in-frame clones only, minus some. D and trimming come from the DNA, and the V and J calls and clone size come from that table. The profile shows approximately 270,000 clones, 86% of them singletons. The sequence was collected from a man aged 40-50 years with active or convalescent COVID-19. The rearrangement links TRBV4-1 to TRBJ2-3; 7 bases map to TRBD2. What was sequenced was peripheral blood. CDR3 in amino acids: CASSHEHSGDTQYF. For the CDR3, the DNA is TGCGCCAGCAGCCACGAACATAGCGGGGATACGCAGTATTTT.